This passage covers 23 T cell receptor beta chains from one sample sequenced in a study of human T cells and chemical hapten exposure. One entry per CDR3 protein results from TCRdb running MiXCR on the RACE reads. Among 95,000 or so distinct CDR3 sequences listed, approximately 10% were seen once. The time point is: patch test 2, 6 weeks after DPC sensitization. Treatment meaning: therapeutic diphenylcyclopropenone sensitization with weekly scalp DPC. The starting material was whole blood, obtained in connection with sensitization to the hapten diphenylcyclopropenone (DPC). The receptors here all came from a woman between 35 and 50 years old with alopecia areata. Some clones in this sample may be carry-over from other donors' samples.

The chain employs TRBV5-4 and TRBJ1-2, with TRBD1 identical over 9 bases. Losses at the gene ends were 2 bases for V and 6 bases for J; bases not matched to a gene: 8. The CDR3 is 15 residues long. CDR1 and CDR2 from the germline V gene are SGHNT and YYREEE (reference sequence). Here the CDR3 reads CASSFPGQGTHGYTF. The CDR3 coding sequence is TGTGCCAGCAGCTTTCCGGGACAGGGTACTCATGGCTACACCTTC. Supplemented by reference TRBV5-4 and TRBJ1-2, the full variable domain reads ETGVTQSPTHLIKTRGQQVTLRCSSQSGHNTVSWYQQALGQGPQFIFQYYREEENGRGNFPPRFSGLQFPNYSSELNVNALELDDSALYLCASSFPGQGTHGYTFGSGTRLTVV.

This chain links TRBV28 with TRBJ1-2; 8 nucleotides align to TRBD1. V lost 6 bases and J lost 3; bases outside the gene matches: 6. This CDR3 region has 14 residues. The germline CDR1 and CDR2 sequences are MDHEN and SYDVKM. CDR3 DNA sequence: TGTGCCAGCAGAGGGACAGGTGTAGACTATGGCTACACCTTC. This sequence encodes CASRGTGVDYGYTF.

This chain joins TRBV6-6 and TRBJ2-2; D uncertain. Looked up from germline, CDR1 is MNHNY and CDR2 is SVGAGI (reference sequence). The CDR3 is 15 residues long. V dropped 6 bases and J dropped 5 bases, with 16 bases sitting between them. Here the CDR3 reads CASRGSARGTGELFF. CDR3 sequence (DNA): TGTGCCAGCAGAGGCAGCGCCCGAGGAACCGGGGAGCTGTTTTTT.

This chain links TRBV6-5 with TRBJ2-2; TRBD1 agrees at 7 bases. The CDR3 spans 15 residues. Germline CDR1 is MNHEY and CDR2 is SVGAGI. V shed 1 base, J shed 2 bases, and the junction held 1 base outside the gene matches. For the CDR3, the DNA is TGTGCCAGCAGTTACTGGGACAGTAACACCGGGGAGCTGTTTTTT. Its protein is CASSYWDSNTGELFF.

This clonotype was observed at least ten times. The chain links TRBV10-3 to TRBJ2-5; tentatively, D is TRBD1 (7 bases). The V end was cut by 10 bases, the J end by 4 bases, with 19 bases between. The CDR3 extends over 14 amino acids. Germline assignment: CDR1 ENHRY and CDR2 SYGVKD. The CDR3 loop reads CATRGTGQLETQYF. The CDR3 coding sequence is TGTGCCACCAGGGGGACTGGGCAATTAGAGACCCAGTACTTC.

About this clonotype: A much larger clone lies one base from this, so it may be a read error. The rearrangement links TRBV11-2 to TRBJ2-3; TRBD2 aligns across 9 bases. Germline V gene lookup returns CDR1 SGHAT and CDR2 FQNNGV. There are 16 residues in the CDR3. Trimming at V came to 1 base and at J to 4 bases, leaving 6 bases not matched to a gene. Here the CDR3 reads CASSLGLAEGPDTQYF. CDR3 nucleotide sequence: TGTGCCAGCAGCTTAGGACTAGCGGAAGGTCCAGATACGCAGTATTTT.

This clonotype was seen more than once but under ten times. CDR3 protein: CSVEGGGYGYTF. The DNA for the CDR3 is TGCAGCGTTGAAGGGGGGGGATATGGCTACACCTTC. V is TRBV29-1 and J is TRBJ1-2; D possibly corresponds to TRBD1 (5 bases). The CDR3 is 12 residues long. Germline V CDR1 and CDR2: SQVTM, ANQGSEA. Trimming cost V 1 base and J 5 bases, with 8 bases left between them.

The CDR3 region is CASRSGGYGYTF. CDR3 DNA sequence: TGTGCCAGCAGGTCAGGGGGTTATGGCTACACCTTC. This chain joins TRBV6-5 and TRBJ1-2; 7 bases align to TRBD1. There are 12 residues in the CDR3. V lost 6 bases to trimming and J lost 5 bases; unmatched junction nucleotides: 3. CDR1 and CDR2 from the germline V gene are MNHEY and SVGAGI.

The gene calls are TRBV10-3 and TRBJ2-5; D remains unclear. Trimming took 5 bases from V and 5 from J, leaving 9 bases between them. The germline gives CDR1 ENHRY, CDR2 SYGVKD. This CDR3 comprises 12 residues. CDR3 DNA sequence: TGTGCCATCAGTTACGGCGAGGAGACCCAGTACTTC. This translates into CAISYGEETQYF.

This clonotype has a handful of counts. The chain couples TRBV6-2 or TRBV6-3 to TRBJ2-5, with a weak D call TRBD1 (6 bases). Trimming removed 2 bases from V and 2 bases from J, with 15 bases in between. The CDR3 has 16 amino acids. Germline assignment: CDR1 MNHEY and CDR2 SVGEGT. The DNA for the CDR3 is TGTGCCAGCAGTTACAAGGCAGGGGCTTTGCAAGAGACCCAGTACTTC. It yields the protein CASSYKAGALQETQYF.

This clonotype was recorded a few times. The chain couples TRBV28 to TRBJ2-1, with 7 bases aligning to TRBD2. CDR3 length equals 15 residues. With 6 bases clipped from V and 0 bases from J, the junction kept 5 bases outside the gene matches. Germline CDR1 is MDHEN and CDR2 is SYDVKM. The chain's CDR3 is CASSNGGDSYNEQFF. The CDR3, as DNA: TGTGCCAGCAGCAATGGGGGGGACTCCTACAATGAGCAGTTCTTC.

This clonotype was found many times. The chain uses TRBV3-1 and TRBJ1-1; D is uncertain. Trimming shortened V by 4 bases and J by 11 bases, and 14 bases separated the two germline ends. This CDR3 spans 12 amino acids. In germline, CDR1 is LGHDT, CDR2 YNNKEL (reference sequence). In DNA, the CDR3 is TGTGCCAGCAGCCGACCGACACAAGGGGCTTTCTTT. Translated, it gives CASSRPTQGAFF. The full variable domain, with the rest looked up from reference TRBV3-1 and TRBJ1-1, is DTAVSQTPKYLVTQMGNDKSIKCEQNLGHDTMYWYKQDSKKFLKIMFSYNNKELIINETVPNRFSPKSPDKAHLNLHINSLELGDSAVYFCASSRPTQGAFFGQGTRLTVV.

Many counts were recorded for this clonotype. The chain couples TRBV20-1 to TRBJ1-2, with D possibly being TRBD1 (5 bases). The germline V gene has CDR1 DFQATT and CDR2 SNEGSKA (reference sequence). This CDR3 comprises 13 residues. Trimming took 3 bases from V and 4 from J, leaving 12 bases between them. CDR3 amino acids: CSASKGFAYGYTF. CDR3 in DNA: TGCAGTGCTAGTAAGGGGTTCGCCTATGGCTACACCTTC.

This clonotype was seen ten or more times. The J gene is TRBJ1-2, the V gene TRBV5-8; 9 nucleotides line up with TRBD1. The CDR3 spans 16 residues. Germline V lookup: CDR1 SGHTS, CDR2 YDEGEE. Trimming took 5 bases from V and 5 from J; bases not matched to a gene: 13. In nucleotides, the CDR3 is TGTGCCAGCAGGCCCGGGACAGGGCCCTTCGTGTATGGCTACACCTTC. Protein: CASRPGTGPFVYGYTF.

Many counts were recorded for this clonotype. The CDR3 here is CASWPGGAGGPYEQYF. The DNA of the CDR3 is TGTGCCAGCTGGCCCGGGGGGGCGGGAGGCCCCTACGAGCAGTACTTC. V is TRBV28 and J is TRBJ2-7, with TRBD2 identical over 8 bases. There are 16 residues in the CDR3. Trimming at V came to 8 bases and at J to 2 bases, leaving 14 bases not matched to a gene. The germline V gene encodes CDR1 MDHEN and CDR2 SYDVKM.

This rearrangement joins TRBV6-2 or TRBV6-3 to TRBJ1-1, with a possible D match to TRBD1 (6 bases). This CDR3 contains 14 residues. Between the trimmed V and J ends, which lost 5 bases and 0 bases, there was a span of 10 bases. Germline V gives CDR1 MNHEY, CDR2 SVGEGT. CDR3 nucleotides: TGTGCCAGCAGTCGTAGACAGGTGAACACTGAAGCTTTCTTT. Its translation: CASSRRQVNTEAFF.

This clonotype was seen at least ten times. The CDR3 is CASSRVRSYEQYF. CDR3 bases: TGTGCCAGCAGCCGGGTCCGCTCCTACGAGCAGTACTTC. The V call is TRBV6-5, the J call TRBJ2-7; D not resolved. CDR3 size: 13 residues. V lost 6 bases to trimming and J lost 0 bases, with 9 bases between them. The V gene's germline CDR1 is MNHEY and CDR2 SVGAGI.

This clonotype was observed a few times. V and J are TRBV20-1 and TRBJ2-5, with TRBD1 identical over 10 bases. The CDR3 length is 13 residues. Germline loops: CDR1 DFQATT, CDR2 SNEGSKA (reference sequence). With 6 bases clipped from V and 4 bases from J, the junction kept 5 bases outside the gene matches. The CDR3 spells CSASGTGVETQYF. The CDR3 region has the DNA TGCAGTGCAAGTGGGACAGGGGTAGAGACCCAGTACTTC.

This clonotype was seen only a few times. The gene calls are TRBV6-5 and TRBJ1-2; 12 nucleotides line up with TRBD1. The length of the CDR3 is 16 residues. Germline trimming cut 0 bases from V and 8 bases from J; bases unmatched to any gene: 7. Germline V gene lookup returns CDR1 MNHEY and CDR2 SVGAGI. The CDR3 sequence is CASSYSLGQGAYGYTF. The CDR3 DNA follows: TGTGCCAGCAGTTACTCGCTGGGACAGGGGGCGTACGGCTACACCTTC.

The chain joins TRBV7-3 to TRBJ2-6; 10 positions agree with TRBD1. This CDR3 comprises 18 residues. Germline values: CDR1 SGHTA, CDR2 FQGTGA. J was trimmed by 0 bases and V by 8 bases; bases with no gene match: 10. CDR3 loop: CASSPRGTGVSGANVLTF. The CDR3 nucleotides read TGTGCCAGCTCTCCCAGAGGGACAGGGGTCTCTGGGGCCAACGTCCTGACTTTC.

This clonotype was seen a handful of times. The chain is built from TRBV25-1 and TRBJ2-3; the match to TRBD2 covers 8 bases. In germline, CDR1 is MGHDK, CDR2 SYGVNS. The J segment lost 0 bases and the V segment lost 2 bases, leaving 10 bases of the junction unmatched. The CDR3 totals 18 residues. CDR3 coding DNA: TGTGCCAGCAGTGAAACCCTTGGGGCGGGAGGTAGCACAGATACGCAGTATTTT. This sequence encodes CASSETLGAGGSTDTQYF. Together with reference TRBV25-1 and TRBJ2-3, the CDR3 gives the full variable domain: EADIYQTPRYLVIGTGKKITLECSQTMGHDKMYWYQQDPGMELHLIHYSYGVNSTEKGDLSSESTVSRIRTEHFPLTLESARPSHTSQYLCASSETLGAGGSTDTQYFGPGTRLTVL.

This clonotype was seen many times. V gene TRBV7-3 combines with J gene TRBJ2-3; possibly TRBD2 for D (5 bases). Trimming removed 3 bases at V and 6 bases at J, with 7 bases between. The CDR3 loop spans 12 amino acids. Germline V lookup: CDR1 SGHTA, CDR2 FQGTGA. DNA of the CDR3: TGTGCCAGCAGCTTCGGGGAGGATACGCAGTATTTT. Translation gives CASSFGEDTQYF.

The CDR3 loop is CASSFRAGTSGYEQYF. CDR3 nucleotide sequence: TGTGCCAGCAGCTTCCGCGCCGGGACTAGCGGTTACGAGCAGTACTTC. The chain recombines TRBV3-1 with TRBJ2-7; 11 bases match TRBD2. After removal of 5 bases from V and 4 bases from J, the junction contained 10 bases not matched to a gene. This CDR3 contains 16 residues. Germline CDR1 and CDR2: LGHDT and YNNKEL (reference sequence).